This T cell receptor beta chain derives from a study of shared clonotypes between healthy human individuals. Broader study findings: With few donors, the genetic and exposure-history diversity represented was limited. It was expected that sequencing depth would affect clonotype sharing among donors.

Genomic DNA from unsorted samples was obtained from around 99 million PBMCs (per sample). Unsorted PBMC contributed approximately 0.3 ug DNA, tens of thousands of T cell genomes, to each replicate PCR. Here immunoSEQ multiplex PCR was the method, and the copy in TCRdb shows in-frame clones only, minus some. The sample yields about 600,000 clones, around 77% seen once. This clone has a single count. The antigen remains unidentified. The sequencing sample was made of PBMCs. The TCR originated in a woman in her thirties or forties in good health. Some clones in this sample may be carry-over from other donors' samples.

The CDR3 coding sequence is TGCGCCAGCAAGATAGACAGGCCCTCTGGGGCCAACGTCCTGACTTTC. The encoded protein is CASKIDRPSGANVLTF. The genes are TRBV5-1 and TRBJ2-6; possibly TRBD1 for D (6 bases). Germline loops: CDR1 SGHRS, CDR2 YFSETQ. The V gene lost 6 bases and the J gene lost 0 bases, with 13 bases spanning the gap. CDR3 size: 16 residues.